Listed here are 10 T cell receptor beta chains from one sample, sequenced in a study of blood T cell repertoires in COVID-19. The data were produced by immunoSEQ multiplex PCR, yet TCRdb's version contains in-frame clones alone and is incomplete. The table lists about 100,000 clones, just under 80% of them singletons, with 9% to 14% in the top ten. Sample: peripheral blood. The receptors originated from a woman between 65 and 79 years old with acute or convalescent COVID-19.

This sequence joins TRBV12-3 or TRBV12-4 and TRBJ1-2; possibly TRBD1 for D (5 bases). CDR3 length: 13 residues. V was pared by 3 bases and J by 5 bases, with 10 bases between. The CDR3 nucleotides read TGTGCCAGCAGTTTCGACAGTACTTATGGCTACACCTTC. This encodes CASSFDSTYGYTF.

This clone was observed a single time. The CDR3 loop reads CASSPGTGTGELFF. CDR3 bases: TGTGCCAGCAGCCCAGGGACAGGCACCGGGGAGCTGTTTTTT. The rearrangement links TRBV7-8 to TRBJ2-2, with TRBD1 identical over 8 bases. V trimming: 5 bases; J trimming: 4 bases; junction bases outside the gene matches: 3. The CDR3 totals 14 residues. Per the germline V gene, CDR1 is SGHVS and CDR2 is FQNEAQ.

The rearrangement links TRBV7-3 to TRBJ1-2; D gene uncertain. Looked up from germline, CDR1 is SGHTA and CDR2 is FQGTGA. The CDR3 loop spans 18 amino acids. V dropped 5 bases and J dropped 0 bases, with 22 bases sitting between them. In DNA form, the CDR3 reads TGTGCCAGCAGCCTTCGGGTCCTCCTACCTATGGCTAACTATGGCTACACCTTC. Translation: CASSLRVLLPMANYGYTF.

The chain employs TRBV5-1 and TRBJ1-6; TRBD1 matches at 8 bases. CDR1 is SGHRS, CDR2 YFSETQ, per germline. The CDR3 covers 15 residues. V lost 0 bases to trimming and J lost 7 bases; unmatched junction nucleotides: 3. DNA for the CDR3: TGCGCCAGCAGCTTGGACAGGGGGGGAAATTCACCCCTCCACTTT. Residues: CASSLDRGGNSPLHF. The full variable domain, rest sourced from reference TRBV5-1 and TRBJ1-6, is KAGVTQTPRYLIKTRGQQVTLSCSPISGHRSVSWYQQTPGQGLQFLFEYFSETQRNKGNFPGRFSGRQFSNSRSEMNVSTLELGDSALYLCASSLDRGGNSPLHFGNGTRLTVT.

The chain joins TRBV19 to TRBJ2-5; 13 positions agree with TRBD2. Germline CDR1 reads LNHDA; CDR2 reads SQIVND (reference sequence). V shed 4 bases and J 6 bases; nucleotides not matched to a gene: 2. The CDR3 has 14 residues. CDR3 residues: CASSTGLAGKTQYF. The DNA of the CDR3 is TGTGCCAGTAGTACGGGACTAGCGGGGAAGACCCAGTACTTC.

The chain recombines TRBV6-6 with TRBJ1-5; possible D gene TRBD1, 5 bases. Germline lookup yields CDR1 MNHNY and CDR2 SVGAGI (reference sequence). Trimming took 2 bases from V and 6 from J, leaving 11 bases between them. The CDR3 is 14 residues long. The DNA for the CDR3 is TGTGCCAGCAGTTACCCGGAAAGGGGTCAGCCCCAGCATTTT. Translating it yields CASSYPERGQPQHF.

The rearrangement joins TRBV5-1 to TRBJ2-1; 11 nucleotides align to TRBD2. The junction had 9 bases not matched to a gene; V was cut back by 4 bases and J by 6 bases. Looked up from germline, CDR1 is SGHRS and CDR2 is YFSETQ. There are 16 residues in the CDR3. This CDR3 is CASSRQTSGATNEQFF. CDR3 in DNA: TGCGCCAGCAGCAGACAGACTAGCGGGGCGACCAATGAGCAGTTCTTC.

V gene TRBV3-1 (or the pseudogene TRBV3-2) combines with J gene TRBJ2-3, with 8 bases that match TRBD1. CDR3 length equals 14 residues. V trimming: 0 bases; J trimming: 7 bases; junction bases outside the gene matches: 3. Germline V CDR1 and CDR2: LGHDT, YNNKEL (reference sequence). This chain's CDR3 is CASSQDRGRYTQYF. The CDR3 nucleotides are TGTGCCAGCAGCCAAGACAGGGGGCGGTATACGCAGTATTTT.

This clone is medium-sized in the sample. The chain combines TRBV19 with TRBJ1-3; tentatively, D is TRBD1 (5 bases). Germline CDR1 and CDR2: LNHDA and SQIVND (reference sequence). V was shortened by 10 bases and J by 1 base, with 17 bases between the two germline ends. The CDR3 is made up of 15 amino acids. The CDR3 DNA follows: TGTGCCACAGGTGGAGGGGTCTCGTCTGGAAACACCATATATTTT. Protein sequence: CATGGGVSSGNTIYF.

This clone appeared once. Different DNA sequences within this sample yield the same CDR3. This CDR3 is CASSLTGDTEAFF. The DNA of the CDR3 is TGCGCCAGCAGCTTGACGGGGGACACTGAAGCTTTCTTT. This chain joins TRBV5-1 and TRBJ1-1; possibly TRBD1 for D (5 bases). Trimming left V 1 base short and J 3 bases short, with 7 bases between. Germline CDR1 reads SGHRS; CDR2 reads YFSETQ. This CDR3 is 13 amino acids long.